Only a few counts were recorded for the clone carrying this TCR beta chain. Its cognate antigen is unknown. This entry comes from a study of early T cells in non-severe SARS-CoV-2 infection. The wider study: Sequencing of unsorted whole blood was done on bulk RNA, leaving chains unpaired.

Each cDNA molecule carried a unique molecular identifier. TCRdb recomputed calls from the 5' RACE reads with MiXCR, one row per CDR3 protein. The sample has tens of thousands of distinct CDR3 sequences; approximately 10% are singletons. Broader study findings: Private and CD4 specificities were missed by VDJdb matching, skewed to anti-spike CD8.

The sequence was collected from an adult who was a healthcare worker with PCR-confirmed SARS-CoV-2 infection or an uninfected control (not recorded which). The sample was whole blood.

CDR3 nucleotide sequence: TGTGCCAGCAGCCCTCGAGGTCGCGGGGAGCTGTTTTTT. The encoded protein is CASSPRGRGELFF. The chain combines TRBV13 with TRBJ2-2; D uncertain. CDR3 length equals 13 residues. Germline V gene data show CDR1 as PRHDT and CDR2 as FYEKMQ (reference sequence). V gave up 5 bases and J gave up 7 bases, with 11 bases separating them. Full variable domain (outside the CDR3, taken from reference TRBV13 and TRBJ2-2): AAGVIQSPRHLIKEKRETATLKCYPIPRHDTVYWYQQGPGQDPQFLISFYEKMQSDKGSIPDRFSAQQFSDYHSELNMSSLELGDSALYFCASSPRGRGELFFGEGSRLTVL.